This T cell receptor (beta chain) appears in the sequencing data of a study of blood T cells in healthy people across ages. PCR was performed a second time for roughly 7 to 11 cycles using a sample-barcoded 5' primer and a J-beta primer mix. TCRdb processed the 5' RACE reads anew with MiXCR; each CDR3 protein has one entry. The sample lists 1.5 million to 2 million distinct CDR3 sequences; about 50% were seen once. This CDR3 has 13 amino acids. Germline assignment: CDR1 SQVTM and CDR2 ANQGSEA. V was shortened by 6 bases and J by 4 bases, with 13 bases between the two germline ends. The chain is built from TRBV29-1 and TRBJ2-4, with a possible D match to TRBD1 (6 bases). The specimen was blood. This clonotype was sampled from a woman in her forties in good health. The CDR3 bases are TGCAGCGTGGGGACACAACCTAAAAACATTCAGTACTTC. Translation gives CSVGTQPKNIQYF.